These T cell receptor beta chains were read from a single sample in a study of blood T cell repertoires in COVID-19. Measured with immunoSEQ multiplex PCR; TCRdb has only the in-frame clones, and not every one. This sample has 70,000 to 95,000 clones; approximately 92% occur once, and the top ten carry about 6.6%. The sample consisted of peripheral blood. These receptors all come from a woman aged 60-75 years with active COVID-19. CDR3s include the opening cysteine and the closing phenylalanine or tryptophan. Fields, in order: D gene, clone size, J gene, V gene, CDR3 protein, CDR3 DNA. The D gene is left open where the match is weak. The size of a clone is reported for some rows only, either as once, few or many, or as a class for expanded clones.

d_call: TRBD1; clone_size: NA; j_call: TRBJ1-2; v_call: TRBV5-6; cdr3_aa: CASSGAAGTGPRYGYTF; cdr3_nt: TGTGCCAGCAGCGGGGCGGCCGGGACAGGGCCCCGGTATGGCTACACCTTC
d_call: NA; clone_size: NA; j_call: TRBJ1-2; v_call: TRBV5-4; cdr3_aa: CASSLGSRGTGVYGYTF; cdr3_nt: TGTGCCAGCAGCTTGGGTTCGCGGGGCACGGGGGTCTATGGCTACACCTTC
d_call: TRBD1; clone_size: NA; j_call: TRBJ2-3; v_call: TRBV7-9; cdr3_aa: CASSPGQGSGTDTQYF; cdr3_nt: TGTGCCAGCAGCCCAGGACAGGGTTCGGGCACAGATACGCAGTATTTT
d_call: TRBD2; clone_size: NA; j_call: TRBJ2-3; v_call: TRBV7-2; cdr3_aa: CASSPGTSGGAYSTDTQYF; cdr3_nt: TGTGCCAGCAGCCCCGGGACTAGCGGGGGGGCCTATAGCACAGATACGCAGTATTTT
d_call: TRBD1; clone_size: NA; j_call: TRBJ2-3; v_call: TRBV18; cdr3_aa: CASSSSETGGFTDTQCF; cdr3_nt: TGTGCCAGCTCATCATCTGAGACAGGGGGGTTCACAGATACGCAGTGTTTT
d_call: NA; clone_size: NA; j_call: TRBJ2-1; v_call: TRBV11-2; cdr3_aa: CASSQGGVNNEQFF; cdr3_nt: TGTGCCAGCAGCCAAGGAGGGGTTAACAATGAGCAGTTCTTC
d_call: NA; clone_size: NA; j_call: TRBJ2-3; v_call: TRBV9; cdr3_aa: CASSIPGGAGHYSTDTQYF; cdr3_nt: TGTGCCAGCAGCATACCCGGGGGAGCGGGACACTACTCCACAGATACGCAGTATTTT
d_call: TRBD1; clone_size: NA; j_call: TRBJ2-2; v_call: TRBV6-2/TRBV6-3; cdr3_aa: CASSPPGQVREELFF; cdr3_nt: TGTGCCAGCAGCCCTCCGGGACAGGTTAGGGAGGAGCTGTTTTTT
d_call: NA; clone_size: NA; j_call: TRBJ1-2; v_call: TRBV28; cdr3_aa: CASSFIGGYTF; cdr3_nt: TGTGCCAGCAGTTTTATTGGCGGCTACACCTTC
d_call: TRBD2; clone_size: NA; j_call: TRBJ2-3; v_call: TRBV5-8; cdr3_aa: CASSPGTSGRSDTQYF; cdr3_nt: TGTGCCAGCAGCCCGGGGACTAGCGGGAGATCAGATACGCAGTATTTT
d_call: TRBD2; clone_size: NA; j_call: TRBJ2-2; v_call: TRBV19; cdr3_aa: CATGTSGQVPGELFF; cdr3_nt: TGTGCCACCGGGACTAGCGGGCAGGTTCCCGGGGAGCTGTTTTTT
d_call: NA; clone_size: NA; j_call: TRBJ1-6; v_call: TRBV19; cdr3_aa: CASNPSLRGNSPLHF; cdr3_nt: TGTGCCAGTAACCCTTCGCTAAGGGGTAATTCACCCCTCCACTTT
d_call: TRBD2; clone_size: NA; j_call: TRBJ2-1; v_call: TRBV28; cdr3_aa: CASSPTSGGRNEQFF; cdr3_nt: TGTGCCAGCAGCCCGACTAGCGGGGGGAGGAATGAGCAGTTCTTC
d_call: TRBD1; clone_size: NA; j_call: TRBJ2-1; v_call: TRBV19; cdr3_aa: CASRPTEGQGANNEQFF; cdr3_nt: TGTGCCAGTAGACCAACCGAGGGACAGGGGGCAAACAATGAGCAGTTCTTC
d_call: NA; clone_size: NA; j_call: TRBJ1-6; v_call: TRBV28; cdr3_aa: CASSPRQALNSPLHF; cdr3_nt: TGTGCCAGCAGTCCTCGACAGGCGCTGAATTCACCCCTCCACTTT
d_call: TRBD2; clone_size: few; j_call: TRBJ2-1; v_call: TRBV13; cdr3_aa: CASSPAGGYNEQFF; cdr3_nt: TGTGCCAGCAGCCCGGCGGGGGGTTACAATGAGCAGTTCTTC
d_call: TRBD1; clone_size: NA; j_call: TRBJ1-1; v_call: TRBV6-5; cdr3_aa: CASSYSQGARTEAFF; cdr3_nt: TGTGCCAGCAGTTACTCGCAGGGGGCGCGTACTGAAGCTTTCTTT
d_call: NA; clone_size: NA; j_call: TRBJ2-7; v_call: TRBV9; cdr3_aa: CASSAPIYEQYF; cdr3_nt: TGTGCCAGCAGCGCCCCCATCTACGAGCAGTACTTC
d_call: TRBD2; clone_size: NA; j_call: TRBJ2-5; v_call: TRBV2; cdr3_aa: CASFTSGGPKETQYF; cdr3_nt: TGTGCCAGCTTTACTAGCGGGGGGCCTAAAGAGACCCAGTACTTC
d_call: TRBD2; clone_size: NA; j_call: TRBJ2-1; v_call: TRBV9; cdr3_aa: CASSVSPSLAGNEQFF; cdr3_nt: TGTGCCAGCAGCGTATCTCCTTCGTTAGCGGGCAATGAGCAGTTCTTC
d_call: NA; clone_size: once; j_call: TRBJ2-7; v_call: TRBV18; cdr3_aa: CASSPPSTREQYF; cdr3_nt: TGTGCCAGCTCACCACCGTCGACACGGGAGCAGTACTTC
d_call: TRBD2; clone_size: NA; j_call: TRBJ2-3; v_call: TRBV20-1; cdr3_aa: CSARGLAGARTDTQYF; cdr3_nt: TGCAGTGCTCGTGGGCTAGCGGGGGCCCGCACAGATACGCAGTATTTT
d_call: TRBD2; clone_size: NA; j_call: TRBJ2-5; v_call: TRBV28; cdr3_aa: CASFHRTSGGAGETQYF; cdr3_nt: TGTGCCAGCTTTCACCGGACTAGCGGGGGGGCCGGGGAGACCCAGTACTTC
d_call: NA; clone_size: NA; j_call: TRBJ1-1; v_call: TRBV28; cdr3_aa: CASRTGGGNTEAFF; cdr3_nt: TGTGCCAGCAGGACAGGTGGCGGGAACACTGAAGCTTTCTTT
d_call: TRBD1; clone_size: NA; j_call: TRBJ2-7; v_call: TRBV6-5; cdr3_aa: CASSYSPTGGDYEQYF; cdr3_nt: TGTGCCAGCAGTTACTCACCCACAGGGGGAGACTACGAGCAGTACTTC
d_call: NA; clone_size: NA; j_call: TRBJ1-1; v_call: TRBV28; cdr3_aa: CASSRTGWATEAFF; cdr3_nt: TGTGCCAGCAGCCGTACAGGATGGGCCACTGAAGCTTTCTTT
d_call: NA; clone_size: NA; j_call: TRBJ1-1; v_call: TRBV5-1; cdr3_aa: CASSLSRERNTEAFF; cdr3_nt: TGCGCCAGCAGCTTGTCAAGGGAGAGGAACACTGAAGCTTTCTTT
d_call: TRBD1; clone_size: NA; j_call: TRBJ2-1; v_call: TRBV7-2; cdr3_aa: CASSLRDRGYNEQFF; cdr3_nt: TGTGCCAGCAGCCTCCGGGACAGGGGCTACAATGAGCAGTTCTTC
d_call: TRBD2; clone_size: NA; j_call: TRBJ2-1; v_call: TRBV7-2; cdr3_aa: CASSRGTSGGPGEQFF; cdr3_nt: TGTGCCAGCAGTCGCGGGACTAGCGGGGGGCCGGGGGAGCAGTTCTTC
d_call: NA; clone_size: NA; j_call: TRBJ2-7; v_call: TRBV12-3/TRBV12-4; cdr3_aa: CASRKTGAYEQYF; cdr3_nt: TGTGCCAGCAGGAAGACAGGTGCTTACGAGCAGTACTTC
d_call: NA; clone_size: NA; j_call: TRBJ2-7; v_call: TRBV28; cdr3_aa: CASSPTGGLYGEQYF; cdr3_nt: TGTGCCAGCAGTCCCACTGGAGGGCTTTATGGAGAGCAGTACTTC
d_call: TRBD2; clone_size: NA; j_call: TRBJ2-3; v_call: TRBV5-4; cdr3_aa: CATLAGGSTDTQYF; cdr3_nt: TGTGCCACCCTAGCGGGAGGATCCACAGATACGCAGTATTTT
d_call: NA; clone_size: NA; j_call: TRBJ1-5; v_call: TRBV19; cdr3_aa: CASSIVGENQPQHF; cdr3_nt: TGTGCCAGTAGTATAGTGGGCGAGAATCAGCCCCAGCATTTT
d_call: NA; clone_size: NA; j_call: TRBJ2-5; v_call: TRBV5-1; cdr3_aa: CASSLDPSAFSPAQYF; cdr3_nt: TGCGCCAGCAGCTTGGATCCTAGCGCCTTTTCGCCGGCCCAGTACTTC
d_call: NA; clone_size: NA; j_call: TRBJ2-1; v_call: TRBV6-5; cdr3_aa: CASSYSVWTNAHEQFF; cdr3_nt: TGTGCCAGCAGTTACTCAGTTTGGACAAATGCCCATGAGCAGTTCTTC
d_call: TRBD1; clone_size: NA; j_call: TRBJ2-7; v_call: TRBV6-5; cdr3_aa: CASSYETGGTYEQYF; cdr3_nt: TGTGCCAGCAGTTACGAGACAGGGGGCACGTACGAGCAGTACTTC
d_call: NA; clone_size: NA; j_call: TRBJ2-5; v_call: TRBV5-1; cdr3_aa: CASSLPVGSVETQYF; cdr3_nt: TGCGCCAGCAGCTTGCCGGTTGGTTCTGTAGAGACCCAGTACTTC
d_call: NA; clone_size: NA; j_call: TRBJ1-6; v_call: TRBV25-1; cdr3_aa: CASSEFKGNPYNSPLHF; cdr3_nt: TGTGCCAGCAGTGAATTTAAGGGGAACCCCTATAATTCACCCCTCCACTTT
d_call: TRBD2; clone_size: once; j_call: TRBJ2-2; v_call: TRBV19; cdr3_aa: CATTGGDPNTGELFF; cdr3_nt: TGTGCCACTACCGGGGGGGATCCGAACACCGGGGAGCTGTTTTTT
d_call: NA; clone_size: NA; j_call: TRBJ1-5; v_call: TRBV7-2; cdr3_aa: CASSLNSHPPIF; cdr3_nt: TGTGCCAGCAGCTTAAATTCCCATCCACCTATTTTT
d_call: TRBD1; clone_size: NA; j_call: TRBJ1-2; v_call: TRBV18; cdr3_aa: CASSPADRLHGYTF; cdr3_nt: TGTGCCAGCTCACCCGCGGACAGGCTTCATGGCTACACCTTC
d_call: TRBD1; clone_size: NA; j_call: TRBJ1-1; v_call: TRBV18; cdr3_aa: CASSPGQTNTEAFF; cdr3_nt: TGTGCCAGCTCACCGGGACAGACGAACACTGAAGCTTTCTTT
d_call: NA; clone_size: NA; j_call: TRBJ2-5; v_call: TRBV24-1; cdr3_aa: CATSGPKGRDAQYF; cdr3_nt: TGTGCCACCAGTGGCCCCAAGGGGCGGGACGCCCAGTACTTC
d_call: NA; clone_size: NA; j_call: TRBJ2-1; v_call: TRBV7-9; cdr3_aa: CASSSTRSSYNEQFF; cdr3_nt: TGTGCCAGCAGCAGTACTAGAAGCTCCTACAATGAGCAGTTCTTC
d_call: NA; clone_size: NA; j_call: TRBJ1-1; v_call: TRBV4-1; cdr3_aa: CASSHDAREGDTEAFF; cdr3_nt: TGCGCCAGCAGCCACGATGCCAGGGAGGGGGACACTGAAGCTTTCTTT
d_call: TRBD1; clone_size: NA; j_call: TRBJ2-1; v_call: TRBV28; cdr3_aa: CASSWTGNLRNEQFF; cdr3_nt: TGTGCCAGCAGTTGGACAGGGAATCTACGCAATGAGCAGTTCTTC
d_call: NA; clone_size: NA; j_call: TRBJ2-7; v_call: TRBV5-6; cdr3_aa: CASSLRRVREQYF; cdr3_nt: TGTGCCAGCAGCCTCCGCCGGGTTCGGGAGCAGTACTTC
d_call: TRBD1; clone_size: NA; j_call: TRBJ2-2; v_call: TRBV9; cdr3_aa: CASSVGPAGGSGKLFF; cdr3_nt: TGTGCCAGCAGCGTAGGGCCGGCAGGGGGCTCCGGGAAGCTGTTTTTT
d_call: NA; clone_size: NA; j_call: TRBJ2-1; v_call: TRBV30; cdr3_aa: CAWSPDSYNEQFF; cdr3_nt: TGTGCCTGGAGTCCAGACAGTTACAATGAGCAGTTCTTC
d_call: TRBD1; clone_size: NA; j_call: TRBJ2-5; v_call: TRBV7-9; cdr3_aa: CAVSGGERETQYF; cdr3_nt: TGTGCCGTTTCAGGGGGCGAGAGGGAGACCCAGTACTTC
d_call: TRBD1; clone_size: NA; j_call: TRBJ1-1; v_call: TRBV2; cdr3_aa: CASTRQGARLTEAFF; cdr3_nt: TGTGCCAGCACGAGACAGGGGGCGCGTTTAACTGAAGCTTTCTTT
d_call: NA; clone_size: once; j_call: TRBJ2-5; v_call: TRBV27; cdr3_aa: CASSPQYGKTQETQYF; cdr3_nt: TGTGCCAGCAGTCCCCAATACGGGAAAACACAAGAGACCCAGTACTTC
d_call: NA; clone_size: NA; j_call: TRBJ2-7; v_call: TRBV13; cdr3_aa: CASSIQGVNEQYF; cdr3_nt: TGTGCCAGCAGCATACAGGGAGTAAACGAGCAGTACTTC
d_call: TRBD1; clone_size: NA; j_call: TRBJ2-5; v_call: TRBV7-2; cdr3_aa: CASRQGGQGQETQYF; cdr3_nt: TGTGCCAGCAGACAGGGGGGACAGGGGCAAGAGACCCAGTACTTC
d_call: NA; clone_size: NA; j_call: TRBJ1-1; v_call: TRBV11-2; cdr3_aa: CASSVDFTGLNTEAFF; cdr3_nt: TGTGCCAGCAGCGTGGATTTCACAGGGTTGAACACTGAAGCTTTCTTT